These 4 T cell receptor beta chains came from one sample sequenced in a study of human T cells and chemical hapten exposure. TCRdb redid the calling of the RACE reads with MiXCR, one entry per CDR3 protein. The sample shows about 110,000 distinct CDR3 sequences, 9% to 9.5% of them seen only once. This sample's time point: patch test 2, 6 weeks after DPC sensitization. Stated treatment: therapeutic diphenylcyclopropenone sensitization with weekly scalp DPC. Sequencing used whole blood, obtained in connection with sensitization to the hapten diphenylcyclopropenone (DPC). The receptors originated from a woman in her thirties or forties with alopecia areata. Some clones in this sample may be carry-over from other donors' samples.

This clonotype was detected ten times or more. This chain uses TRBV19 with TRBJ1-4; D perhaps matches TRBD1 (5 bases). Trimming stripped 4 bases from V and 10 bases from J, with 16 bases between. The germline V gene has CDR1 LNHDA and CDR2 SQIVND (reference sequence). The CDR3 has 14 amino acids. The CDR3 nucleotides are TGTGCCAGTAGTACCGGGACGTTTATTCCAAAACTGTTTTTT. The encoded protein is CASSTGTFIPKLFF. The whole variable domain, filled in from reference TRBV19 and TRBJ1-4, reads DGGITQSPKYLFRKEGQNVTLSCEQNLNHDAMYWYRQDPGQGLRLIYYSQIVNDFQKGDIAEGYSVSREKKESFPLTVTSAQKNPTAFYLCASSTGTFIPKLFFGSGTQLSVL.

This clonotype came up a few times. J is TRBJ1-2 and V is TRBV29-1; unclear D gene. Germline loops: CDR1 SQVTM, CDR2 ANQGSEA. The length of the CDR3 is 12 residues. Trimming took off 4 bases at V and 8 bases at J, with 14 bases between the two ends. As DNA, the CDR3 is TGCAGCGTTGGTGGGCGCCCCTTAGGCTACACCTTC. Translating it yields CSVGGRPLGYTF.

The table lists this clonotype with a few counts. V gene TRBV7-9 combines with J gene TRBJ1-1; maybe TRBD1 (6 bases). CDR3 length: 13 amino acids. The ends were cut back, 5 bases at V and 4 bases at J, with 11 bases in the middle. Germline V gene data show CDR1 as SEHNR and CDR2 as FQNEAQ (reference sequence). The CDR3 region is CASSRRGGTEAFF. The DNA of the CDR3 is TGTGCCAGCAGCCGCAGAGGGGGCACTGAAGCTTTCTTT.

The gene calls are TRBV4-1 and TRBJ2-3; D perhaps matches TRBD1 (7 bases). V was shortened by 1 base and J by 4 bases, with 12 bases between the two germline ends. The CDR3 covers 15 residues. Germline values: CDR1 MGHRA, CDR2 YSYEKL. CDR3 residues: CASSQAARGADTQYF. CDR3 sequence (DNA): TGCGCCAGCAGCCAAGCCGCCAGGGGGGCAGATACGCAGTATTTT.